Described below is a single T cell receptor beta chain sequence and its context. What it recognizes is unknown. Conversion of TCR transcripts into cDNA relied on 5'RACE template switching, which added a universal primer site and UMIs. TCRdb redid the calling of the 5' RACE reads with MiXCR, one entry per CDR3 protein. The table has some 150,000 distinct CDR3 sequences, about 11% seen once; the top ten hold 36%. The data belong to a study of T cells after yellow fever vaccination. The study's findings and limits: Most clones from primary vaccination resurfaced after the booster (around 97% CD4, 88% CD8).

The origin of this receptor is a man between 18 and 29 years old who received the YFV17D yellow fever vaccine. Sequencing was performed on CD8+ T cells sorted from PBMCs, taken 15 days after the yellow fever booster vaccination.

CDR3 protein: CASSFTSGITDTQYF. The CDR3 DNA reads TGTGCCAGCAGCTTTACTAGTGGGATCACAGATACGCAGTATTTT. The J gene is TRBJ2-3, the V gene TRBV7-2; D perhaps matches TRBD2 (5 bases). This CDR3 has 15 amino acids. The V gene lost 3 bases and the J gene lost 2 bases, with 12 bases spanning the gap. Germline V lookup: CDR1 SGHTA, CDR2 FQGNSA.